The source of this T cell receptor beta chain is a study of shared clonotypes between healthy human individuals. Profiled with immunoSEQ multiplex PCR; TCRdb holds only in-frame clones, not every one. Of 1.4 million or so clones in the sample, just under 99% were seen once. Losses at the gene ends were 1 base for V and 0 bases for J; bases not matched to a gene: 20. Germline-derived CDR1 and CDR2 are SGHRS and YFSETQ. The CDR3 runs 21 residues. V gene TRBV5-1 combines with J gene TRBJ1-1; 8 bases fit TRBD1. What was sequenced was naive CD4+ T cells sorted from blood. Subset noted: CD45RA+ positively selected. This receptor was obtained from a man under 40 in good health. CDR3 bases: TGCGCCAGCAGCTTGTCAGCAAGGAATGACAGGGGCACTCTAATGAACACTGAAGCTTTCTTT. It specifies CASSLSARNDRGTLMNTEAFF.